There are many counts of the clone carrying this T cell receptor (beta chain). What it binds is unknown. These data come from a study of molecular identifiers for immune sequencing clone quantification. At the level of the study: Four of five splits of RNA from roughly 20,000 or 100,000 naive CD8 cells were sequenced in replicates.

Study findings and constraints: Clones that exceeded 20 RNA copies held over 99% of effector molecules, yet under 1% in naive cells.

Sorting isolated naive CD8 T cells as CD8+CD4-CCR7+CD45RA+ events. Previously described methods with listed TCR primers produced the bulk TCR libraries. MiXCR, applied by TCRdb to the PCR reads, yields one record per CDR3 protein. In the table there are just under 650,000 distinct CDR3 sequences, 20% of which are singletons. V was pared by 3 bases and J by 3 bases, with 12 bases between. CDR3 length equals 13 residues. The germline V gene encodes CDR1 DFQATT and CDR2 SNEGSKA (reference sequence). The chain employs TRBV20-1 and TRBJ2-7; no definite D call. Sequencing used naive CD8+ T cells from blood, with Jurkat cell RNA spiked in. Subset of the sample: FACS-sorted CD8+CD4-CCR7+CD45RA+ naive T cells. This TCR derives from a human donor in good health. Some libraries in this study had Jurkat cell RNA spiked in. The CDR3 nucleotides read TGCAGTGCTAGCGAGACGGTGGTCTACGAGCAGTACTTC. Translated, it gives CSASETVVYEQYF.